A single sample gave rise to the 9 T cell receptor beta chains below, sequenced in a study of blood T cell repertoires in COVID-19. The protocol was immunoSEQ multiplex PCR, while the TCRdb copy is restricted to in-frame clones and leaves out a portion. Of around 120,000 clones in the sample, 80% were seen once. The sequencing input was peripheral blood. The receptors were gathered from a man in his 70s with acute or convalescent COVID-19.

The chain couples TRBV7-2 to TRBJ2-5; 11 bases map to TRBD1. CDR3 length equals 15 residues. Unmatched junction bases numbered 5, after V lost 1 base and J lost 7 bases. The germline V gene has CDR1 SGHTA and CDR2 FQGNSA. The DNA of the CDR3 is TGTGCCAGCAGCTTAGACAGGACAGGGGGCCGGACCCAGTACTTC. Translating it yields CASSLDRTGGRTQYF.

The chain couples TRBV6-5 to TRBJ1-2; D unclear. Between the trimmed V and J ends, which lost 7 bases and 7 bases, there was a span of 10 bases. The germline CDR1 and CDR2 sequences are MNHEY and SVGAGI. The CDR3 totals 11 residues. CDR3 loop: CASKDSRGYTF. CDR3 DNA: TGTGCCAGCAAGGACTCTCGTGGCTACACCTTC.

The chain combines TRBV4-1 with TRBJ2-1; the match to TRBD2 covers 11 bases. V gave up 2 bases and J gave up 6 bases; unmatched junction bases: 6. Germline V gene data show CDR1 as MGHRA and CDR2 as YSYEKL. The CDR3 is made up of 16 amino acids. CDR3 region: CASSQPGLAVVNEQFF. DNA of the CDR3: TGCGCCAGCAGCCAACCGGGACTAGCGGTTGTCAATGAGCAGTTCTTC.

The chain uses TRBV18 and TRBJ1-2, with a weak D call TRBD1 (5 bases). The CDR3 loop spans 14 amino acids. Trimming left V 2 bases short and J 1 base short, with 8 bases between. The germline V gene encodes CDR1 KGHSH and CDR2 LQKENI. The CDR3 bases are TGTGCCAGCTCACCAGGGGCCAGTAACTATGGCTACACCTTC. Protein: CASSPGASNYGYTF.

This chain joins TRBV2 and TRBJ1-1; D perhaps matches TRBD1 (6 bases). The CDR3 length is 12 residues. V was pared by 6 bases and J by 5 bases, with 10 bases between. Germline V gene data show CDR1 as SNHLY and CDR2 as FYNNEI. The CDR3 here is CASRGAWTEAFF. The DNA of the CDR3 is TGTGCCAGCAGGGGGGCATGGACTGAAGCTTTCTTT.

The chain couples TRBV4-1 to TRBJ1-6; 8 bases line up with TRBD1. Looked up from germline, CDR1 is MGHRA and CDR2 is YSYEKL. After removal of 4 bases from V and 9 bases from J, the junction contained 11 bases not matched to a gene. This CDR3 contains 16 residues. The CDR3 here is CASSPLTGVSGSPLHF. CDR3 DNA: TGCGCCAGCAGCCCCCTGACAGGGGTCTCGGGTTCACCCCTCCACTTT.

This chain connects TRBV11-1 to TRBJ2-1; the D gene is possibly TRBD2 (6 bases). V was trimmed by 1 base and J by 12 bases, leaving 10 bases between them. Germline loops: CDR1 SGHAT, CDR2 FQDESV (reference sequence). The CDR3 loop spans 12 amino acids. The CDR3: CASSLVASAQFF. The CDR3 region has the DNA TGTGCCAGCAGCTTAGTAGCTAGCGCGCAGTTCTTC.

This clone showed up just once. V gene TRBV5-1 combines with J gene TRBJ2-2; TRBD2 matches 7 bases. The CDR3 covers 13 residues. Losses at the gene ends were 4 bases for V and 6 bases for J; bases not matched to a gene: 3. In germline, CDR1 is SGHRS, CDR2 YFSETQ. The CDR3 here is CASSLREAGELFF. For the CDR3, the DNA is TGCGCCAGCAGCCTCCGGGAGGCCGGGGAGCTGTTTTTT.

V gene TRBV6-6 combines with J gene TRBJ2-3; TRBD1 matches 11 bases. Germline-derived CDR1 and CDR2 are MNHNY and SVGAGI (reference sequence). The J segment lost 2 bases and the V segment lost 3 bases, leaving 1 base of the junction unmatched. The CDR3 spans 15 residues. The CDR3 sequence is CASSYGQGATDTQYF. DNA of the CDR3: TGTGCCAGCAGTTATGGACAGGGGGCCACAGATACGCAGTATTTT.